Each of the 2 T cell receptor beta chains below was sequenced from the same sample in a study of blood T cell repertoires in COVID-19. Data came from immunoSEQ multiplex PCR; TCRdb stores just in-frame clones and leaves some out. The sample yields 450,000 to 500,000 clones, approximately 85% seen once. Sequenced material: peripheral blood. The source is a human donor in a cohort sampled during active COVID-19.

This clone has only a few counts. CDR3 sequence: CASRDRKNTEAFF. CDR3 nucleotide sequence: TGTGCCAGCCGGGACAGAAAGAACACTGAAGCTTTCTTT. The chain joins TRBV27 to TRBJ1-1, with 7 bases identical to TRBD1. Germline-derived CDR1 and CDR2 are MNHEY and SMNVEV (reference sequence). This CDR3 contains 13 residues. Trimming cost V 8 bases and J 1 base; bases outside gene matches: 4.

The rearrangement joins TRBV5-1 to TRBJ1-1; D unclear. Germline V lookup: CDR1 SGHRS, CDR2 YFSETQ. Trimming left V 7 bases short and J 2 bases short, with 18 bases between. This CDR3 is built from 15 residues. The CDR3: CASARELTPNTEAFF. The DNA for the CDR3 is TGCGCCAGCGCCCGGGAATTGACCCCTAACACTGAAGCTTTCTTT.